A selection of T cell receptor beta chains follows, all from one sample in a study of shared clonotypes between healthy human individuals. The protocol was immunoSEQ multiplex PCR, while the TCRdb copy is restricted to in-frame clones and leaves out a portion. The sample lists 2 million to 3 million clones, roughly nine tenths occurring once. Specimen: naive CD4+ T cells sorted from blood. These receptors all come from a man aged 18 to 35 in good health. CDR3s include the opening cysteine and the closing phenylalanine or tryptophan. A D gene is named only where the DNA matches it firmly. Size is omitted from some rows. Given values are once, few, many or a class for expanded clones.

cdr3_aa: CASSFQGADSGNTIYF
cdr3_nt: TGTGCCAGTAGTTTCCAGGGGGCCGACTCTGGAAACACCATATATTTT
clone_size: .
d_call: TRBD1
v_call: TRBV19
j_call: TRBJ1-3

cdr3_aa: CASSPSERDVYNEQFF
cdr3_nt: TGTGCCAGCAGCCCGAGCGAACGGGACGTTTACAATGAGCAGTTCTTC
clone_size: .
d_call: .
v_call: TRBV7-8
j_call: TRBJ2-1

cdr3_aa: CASSPGRRTEQFF
cdr3_nt: TGTGCCAGCAGCCCGGGACGGCGGACTGAGCAGTTCTTC
clone_size: .
d_call: .
v_call: TRBV9
j_call: TRBJ2-1

cdr3_aa: CASSSVGTGGSYEQYF
cdr3_nt: TGTGCCAGTAGTTCCGTCGGGACAGGGGGCTCCTACGAGCAGTACTTC
clone_size: once
d_call: TRBD1
v_call: TRBV19
j_call: TRBJ2-7

cdr3_aa: CASSLQGQGLETQYF
cdr3_nt: TGTGCCAGCAGCCTCCAGGGACAGGGGCTAGAGACCCAGTACTTC
clone_size: .
d_call: TRBD1
v_call: TRBV5-6
j_call: TRBJ2-5

cdr3_aa: CASSSSGKTSTDTQYF
cdr3_nt: TGTGCCAGCAGCTCCTCGGGGAAGACTAGCACAGATACGCAGTATTTT
clone_size: .
d_call: .
v_call: TRBV7-9
j_call: TRBJ2-3

cdr3_aa: CASSKGASGSHHNEQFF
cdr3_nt: TGTGCCAGCAGCAAGGGGGCTAGCGGGAGTCACCACAATGAGCAGTTCTTC
clone_size: .
d_call: .
v_call: TRBV21-1
j_call: TRBJ2-1

cdr3_aa: CASSSGQGAQYF
cdr3_nt: TGTGCCAGCAGCTCGGGACAGGGGGCCCAGTACTTC
clone_size: .
d_call: TRBD1
v_call: TRBV7-3
j_call: TRBJ2-5

cdr3_aa: CASSQVSGRGETQYF
cdr3_nt: TGCGCCAGCAGCCAAGTTTCAGGGAGAGGTGAGACCCAGTACTTC
clone_size: .
d_call: .
v_call: TRBV4-3
j_call: TRBJ2-5

cdr3_aa: CASSETGQTTNEKLFF
cdr3_nt: TGTGCCAGTAGTGAAACAGGACAGACAACTAATGAAAAACTGTTTTTT
clone_size: once
d_call: .
v_call: TRBV19
j_call: TRBJ1-4

cdr3_aa: CASISRGQGMNTEAFF
cdr3_nt: TGTGCCAGCATTTCTAGGGGACAGGGGATGAACACTGAAGCTTTCTTT
clone_size: .
d_call: TRBD1
v_call: TRBV6-9
j_call: TRBJ1-1

cdr3_aa: CASSYSVQVVNVLTF
cdr3_nt: TGTGCCAGCAGTTACTCGGTCCAGGTTGTCAACGTCCTGACTTTC
clone_size: .
d_call: .
v_call: TRBV6-5
j_call: TRBJ2-6

cdr3_aa: CASSSRGRGGPDTQYF
cdr3_nt: TGTGCCAGCAGCTCGAGAGGGCGTGGGGGCCCAGATACGCAGTATTTT
clone_size: .
d_call: .
v_call: TRBV9
j_call: TRBJ2-3

cdr3_aa: CASSPEGTGGYTF
cdr3_nt: TGTGCCAGCAGCCCCGAGGGAACAGGCGGCTACACCTTC
clone_size: .
d_call: .
v_call: TRBV9
j_call: TRBJ1-2

cdr3_aa: CASSESLEEKLFF
cdr3_nt: TGCGCCAGCAGTGAGTCGTTGGAGGAAAAACTGTTTTTT
clone_size: few
d_call: .
v_call: TRBV10-1
j_call: TRBJ1-4

cdr3_aa: CASSLIPKLGADTQYF
cdr3_nt: TGTGCCAGCAGCTTGATCCCAAAGCTGGGCGCAGATACGCAGTATTTT
clone_size: .
d_call: .
v_call: TRBV5-6
j_call: TRBJ2-3

cdr3_aa: CASRGEVDTQYF
cdr3_nt: TGTGCCAGCAGAGGAGAGGTGGATACGCAGTATTTT
clone_size: .
d_call: .
v_call: TRBV2
j_call: TRBJ2-3

cdr3_aa: CASSLIGLAGYNEQFF
cdr3_nt: TGCGCCAGCAGCTTGATTGGACTAGCGGGGTACAATGAGCAGTTCTTC
clone_size: once
d_call: TRBD2
v_call: TRBV4-1
j_call: TRBJ2-1

cdr3_aa: CASNRFYEQYF
cdr3_nt: TGTGCCAGCAACAGGTTCTACGAGCAGTACTTC
clone_size: .
d_call: .
v_call: TRBV6-9
j_call: TRBJ2-7

cdr3_aa: CASSSQLAGGLETQYF
cdr3_nt: TGTGCCAGCAGTTCCCAACTAGCGGGGGGGTTGGAGACCCAGTACTTC
clone_size: .
d_call: TRBD2
v_call: TRBV28
j_call: TRBJ2-5

cdr3_aa: CASRTNTSPLHF
cdr3_nt: TGTGCCAGCAGGACCAACACCTCACCCCTCCACTTT
clone_size: few
d_call: .
v_call: TRBV7-9
j_call: TRBJ1-6

cdr3_aa: CASSLARGVVQPQHF
cdr3_nt: TGTGCCAGCAGCTTGGCGCGGGGGGTTGTGCAGCCCCAGCATTTT
clone_size: .
d_call: .
v_call: TRBV5-6
j_call: TRBJ1-5

cdr3_aa: CASSPGTGSYNEQFF
cdr3_nt: TGTGCCAGCTCACCAGGGACAGGGTCCTACAATGAGCAGTTCTTC
clone_size: .
d_call: TRBD1
v_call: TRBV18
j_call: TRBJ2-1

cdr3_aa: CASSVVAGVYNEQFF
cdr3_nt: TGTGCCAGCAGTGTCGTAGCGGGAGTCTACAATGAGCAGTTCTTC
clone_size: .
d_call: TRBD2
v_call: TRBV7-2
j_call: TRBJ2-1

cdr3_aa: CATGGILNTEAFF
cdr3_nt: TGTGCCACCGGGGGGATACTGAACACTGAAGCTTTCTTT
clone_size: .
d_call: .
v_call: TRBV5-4
j_call: TRBJ1-1

cdr3_aa: CASSIQGSGYTF
cdr3_nt: TGTGCCAGCAGCATTCAGGGCTCTGGCTACACCTTC
clone_size: .
d_call: .
v_call: TRBV6-1
j_call: TRBJ1-2

cdr3_aa: CASSFYGTLREETQYF
cdr3_nt: TGCGCCAGCAGCTTTTACGGGACCCTCCGCGAAGAGACCCAGTACTTC
clone_size: .
d_call: .
v_call: TRBV5-1
j_call: TRBJ2-5